The 3 T cell receptor beta chains below all came from one sample that was sequenced in a study of T-cell memory formation after mild COVID-19. In TCRdb, the 5' RACE reads were re-called with MiXCR into one record per CDR3 protein. The sample carries some 120,000 distinct CDR3 sequences, over 15% recorded once. Sequencing was done on a sample of PBMCs or a T cell subset sorted from them (not recorded which). The receptors shown here come from a man between 18 and 29 years old who had mild COVID-19 (a few samples of this study predate the infection). Cell type and time point are not known.

In this sample, this clonotype turned up a few times. V gene TRBV6-5 combines with J gene TRBJ2-3; D might be TRBD1 (7 bases). The CDR3 contains 15 residues. The V and J ends lost 6 bases and 5 bases respectively, with 18 bases between them. Germline CDR1 is MNHEY and CDR2 is SVGAGI. CDR3 protein: CASSRRRGRGDTQYF. The CDR3 DNA sequence: TGTGCCAGCAGCCGCCGAAGGGGGCGGGGAGATACGCAGTATTTT.

This clonotype showed up just a few times. J is TRBJ2-3 and V is TRBV14, with unresolved D. CDR1 and CDR2 (germline): SGHDN, FVKESK. This CDR3 is built from 13 residues. The V and J ends lost 0 bases and 7 bases respectively, with 8 bases between them. The CDR3 DNA reads as TGTGCCAGCAGCCAAGATATCGAGAATACGCAGTATTTT. It is translated as CASSQDIENTQYF.

This clonotype was seen repeatedly, ten times or more. The rearrangement joins TRBV5-1 to TRBJ2-1; D remains ambiguous. CDR1 and CDR2 from the germline V gene are SGHRS and YFSETQ. V was cut by 6 bases and J by 2 bases, with 18 bases left in between. There are 16 residues in the CDR3. CDR3 bases: TGCGCCAGCACCACCGCGGTGGGGAATACCTACAATGAGCAGTTCTTC. Amino acid sequence: CASTTAVGNTYNEQFF. Full variable domain (rest looked up from reference TRBV5-1 and TRBJ2-1): KAGVTQTPRYLIKTRGQQVTLSCSPISGHRSVSWYQQTPGQGLQFLFEYFSETQRNKGNFPGRFSGRQFSNSRSEMNVSTLELGDSALYLCASTTAVGNTYNEQFFGPGTRLTVL.